This T cell receptor (beta chain) was identified in a study of blood T cell repertoires in COVID-19. For the study at large: There were acute and convalescent COVID-19 samples, and they came from the United States, Italy and Spain. T cells, B-cell-depleted T cells, or PBMCs supplied cDNA or gDNA.

Original methodology: Estimated nucleated cell counts came from reference gene primer amplification. TCRdb's copy holds only in-frame clones and misses some; the assay was immunoSEQ multiplex PCR. Clone size and V and J calls were adopted from that table, with D and trimming inferred from the DNA. Of 240,000 or so clones listed, roughly 80% are singletons. CDR3 length: 14 residues. V gave up 5 bases and J gave up 9 bases; unmatched junction bases: 9. Germline-derived CDR1 and CDR2 are SQVTM and ANQGSEA. The source of this sequence is a woman of 80 years or more with acute or convalescent COVID-19. The V call is TRBV29-1, the J call TRBJ2-1; 11 bases fit TRBD1. Sequencing used peripheral blood. The CDR3 protein is CSVQGTGGFIEQFF. CDR3 nucleotides: TGCAGCGTTCAAGGGACAGGGGGTTTTATTGAGCAGTTCTTC.